A single sample gave rise to the 26 T cell receptor beta chains below, sequenced in a study of cytomegalovirus exposure and HLA in healthy donors. Researchers ran the PCR with 60 Vbeta and 13 Jbeta primers. Data came from immunoSEQ multiplex PCR; TCRdb stores just in-frame clones and leaves some out. The sample carries about 160,000 clones, approximately 77% recorded once. The sequenced sample was PBMCs. The receptors originated from a man aged 50 to 60 in good health and CMV-seropositive.

Notes on this clone: Different DNA sequences within this sample yield the same CDR3. The V and J genes are TRBV2 and TRBJ1-6; D not resolved. The V gene lost 7 bases and the J gene lost 2 bases, with 21 bases spanning the gap. Germline values: CDR1 SNHLY, CDR2 FYNNEI. This CDR3 spans 18 amino acids. The chain's CDR3 is CASTPSDWTEAYNSPLHF. The CDR3 nucleotides read TGTGCCAGCACCCCATCAGATTGGACGGAGGCCTATAATTCACCCCTCCACTTT.

The CDR3 sequence is CASSQLTSGGANSYEQYF. For the CDR3, the DNA is TGCGCCAGCAGCCAATTGACTAGCGGGGGGGCCAACTCCTACGAGCAGTACTTC. This chain connects TRBV4-1 to TRBJ2-5; 14 positions match TRBD2. The end of the DNA aligns better with TRBJ2-7, so the J call may be wrong. This CDR3 spans 18 amino acids. Germline CDR1 MGHRA, CDR2 YSYEKL.

This clone has only a few counts. The chain recombines TRBV7-2 with TRBJ2-3; 7 nucleotides match TRBD2. Germline trimming cut 2 bases from V and 6 bases from J; bases unmatched to any gene: 11. The CDR3 length is 16 residues. Germline CDR1 reads SGHTA; CDR2 reads FQGNSA. The DNA of the CDR3 is TGTGCCAGCAGCTTAATAGGTGCGGGGCGGGGGGATACGCAGTATTTT. Its protein product is CASSLIGAGRGDTQYF. Supplemented by reference TRBV7-2 and TRBJ2-3, the full variable domain reads GAGVSQSPSNKVTEKGKDVELRCDPISGHTALYWYRQSLGQGLEFLIYFQGNSAPDKSGLPSDRFSAERTGGSVSTLTIQRTQQEDSAVYLCASSLIGAGRGDTQYFGPGTRLTVL.

V is TRBV9 and J is TRBJ2-7, with D tentatively TRBD2 (5 bases). The CDR3 contains 15 residues. V lost 3 bases, J lost 4 bases, and 17 bases lay in between. CDR1 is SGDLS and CDR2 is YYNGEE in the germline V gene. Written as DNA, the CDR3 is TGTGCCAGCAGCGCCGGCCTAGCCCTACCATACGAGCAGTACTTC. Translation gives CASSAGLALPYEQYF.

Here the CDR3 reads CASSLSLQTEAFF. The CDR3 DNA reads TGTGCCAGCAGCTTGTCGTTACAAACTGAAGCTTTCTTT. The V gene is TRBV11-2, the J gene TRBJ1-1; D remains ambiguous. This CDR3 has 13 residues. V lost 3 bases, J lost 5 bases, and 10 bases lay in between. The germline V gene has CDR1 SGHAT and CDR2 FQNNGV.

This clone was observed a handful of times. The genes are TRBV2 and TRBJ2-7, with 7 bases aligning to TRBD2. The CDR3 contains 13 residues. V gave up 5 bases and J gave up 3 bases; unmatched junction bases: 4. Germline lookup yields CDR1 SNHLY and CDR2 FYNNEI. The DNA for the CDR3 is TGTGCCAGCAGTACCGGACTAGTCTACGAGCAGTACTTC. The encoded protein is CASSTGLVYEQYF.

The J gene is TRBJ2-5, the V gene TRBV4-3, with D tentatively TRBD2 (6 bases). Trimming pared 1 base from V and 5 bases from J, leaving 14 bases between. This CDR3 contains 15 residues. CDR1 is LGHNA and CDR2 is YSLEER in the germline V gene. CDR3 nucleotide sequence: TGCGCCAGCAGCCAAGGCCCCAGGGCGGGGGAGACCCAGTACTTC. Its translation is CASSQGPRAGETQYF.

This chain links TRBV5-6 with TRBJ1-1, with D tentatively TRBD1 (5 bases). The CDR3 totals 14 residues. Trimming took off 1 base at V and 0 bases at J, with 7 bases between the two ends. Germline V gene sequence: CDR1 SGHDT, CDR2 YYEEEE. The CDR3: CASSLWGVNTEAFF. Here the CDR3 DNA reads TGTGCCAGCAGCTTGTGGGGCGTGAACACTGAAGCTTTCTTT.

The V gene is TRBV7-9, the J gene TRBJ2-3, with 9 nucleotides matching TRBD1. Germline V gives CDR1 SEHNR, CDR2 FQNEAQ (reference sequence). CDR3 length: 14 residues. V shed 1 base and J 6 bases; nucleotides not matched to a gene: 2. CDR3 residues: CASSLGTGVDTQYF. CDR3 nucleotides: TGTGCCAGCAGCTTAGGGACAGGGGTTGATACGCAGTATTTT.

This clone has just one count. The chain employs TRBV12-5 and TRBJ2-7; 9 bases map to TRBD1. The trim removed 1 base at V and 2 bases at J, leaving 6 bases unmatched. CDR1 is LGHNT, CDR2 FRNRAP, per germline. This CDR3 has 16 amino acids. Written as DNA, the CDR3 is TGTGCTAGTGGTTTGGGTCCGGGACAGGGCCCCTACGAGCAGTACTTC. Encoded protein: CASGLGPGQGPYEQYF.

The CDR3 is CAISGGAFLTEAFF. Written as DNA, the CDR3 is TGTGCCATCAGTGGGGGCGCCTTTTTAACTGAAGCTTTCTTT. The J gene is TRBJ1-1, the V gene TRBV10-3, with D possibly TRBD1 on 5 matching bases. This CDR3 has 14 amino acids. Germline-derived CDR1 and CDR2 are ENHRY and SYGVKD. V lost 4 bases and J 5 bases, leaving 14 bases between the germline ends.

The V gene is TRBV5-1, the J gene TRBJ1-4, with TRBD1 matching 7 bases. CDR3 length equals 14 residues. Germline V gives CDR1 SGHRS, CDR2 YFSETQ. V shed 6 bases, J shed 7 bases, and the junction held 9 bases outside the gene matches. The CDR3: CASTGNRGGEKLFF. The CDR3 region has the DNA TGCGCCAGCACCGGAAACAGGGGTGGTGAAAAACTGTTTTTT.

This clone was detected a few times. The chain is built from TRBV10-3 and TRBJ2-5, with 8 bases aligning to TRBD2. The CDR3 totals 15 residues. Per germline, CDR1 ENHRY and CDR2 SYGVKD. The J segment lost 2 bases and the V segment lost 4 bases, leaving 6 bases of the junction unmatched. In DNA, the CDR3 is TGTGCCATCAGTGTGACGGGGGGGAAACAAGAGACCCAGTACTTC. Protein sequence: CAISVTGGKQETQYF.

The CDR3: CASSLSRGRIAFF. Written as DNA, the CDR3 is TGTGCCAGCAGTTTAAGCAGGGGGCGCATCGCTTTCTTT. V and J are TRBV28 and TRBJ1-1; 8 nucleotides line up with TRBD1. CDR1 and CDR2 (germline): MDHEN, SYDVKM. This CDR3 has 13 amino acids. The V segment lost 2 bases and the J segment 11 bases; nucleotides outside the gene matches: 7.

V is TRBV7-9 and J is TRBJ2-7; TRBD1 might be the D (6 bases). Trimming pared 5 bases from V and 6 bases from J, leaving 14 bases between. The CDR3 covers 13 residues. Per germline, CDR1 SEHNR and CDR2 FQNEAQ (reference sequence). As DNA, the CDR3 is TGTGCCAGCAGCATCGGTACAGGGAGCGAGCAGTACTTC. It codes for CASSIGTGSEQYF.

This chain links TRBV2 with TRBJ2-2; D may be TRBD2 (6 bases). In germline, CDR1 is SNHLY, CDR2 FYNNEI. Trimming cost V 1 base and J 6 bases, with 9 bases left between them. CDR3 length: 14 residues. The CDR3 sequence is CASSEGGDPGELFF. CDR3 DNA sequence: TGTGCCAGCAGTGAAGGCGGGGATCCCGGGGAGCTGTTTTTT. The variable domain in full, with the rest retrieved from reference TRBV2 and TRBJ2-2, is EPEVTQTPSHQVTQMGQEVILRCVPISNHLYFYWYRQILGQKVEFLVSFYNNEISEKSEIFDDQFSVERPDGSNFTLKIRSTKLEDSAMYFCASSEGGDPGELFFGEGSRLTVL.

V gene TRBV19 combines with J gene TRBJ1-2; maybe TRBD1 (5 bases). The CDR3 totals 15 residues. Germline CDR1 is LNHDA and CDR2 is SQIVND (reference sequence). Between the trimmed V and J ends, which lost 3 bases and 1 base, there was a span of 12 bases. CDR3 sequence: CASSMVRADNYGYTF. CDR3 sequence (DNA): TGTGCCAGTAGTATGGTCAGGGCCGATAACTATGGCTACACCTTC.

The rearrangement joins TRBV5-1 to TRBJ2-3, with 11 nucleotides matching TRBD2. This CDR3 has 16 residues. Germline V gene data show CDR1 as SGHRS and CDR2 as YFSETQ. The V and J ends lost 2 bases and 3 bases, in that order; junction bases with no gene match: 5. The CDR3: CASSLLAGVGTDTQYF. The CDR3 nucleotides are TGCGCCAGCAGCTTACTAGCGGGGGTTGGAACAGATACGCAGTATTTT.

The chain is built from TRBV7-9 and TRBJ1-1, with a tentative D call TRBD1 (5 bases). This CDR3 spans 12 amino acids. V lost 5 bases to trimming and J lost 4 bases, with 8 bases between them. Germline-derived CDR1 and CDR2 are SEHNR and FQNEAQ (reference sequence). CDR3 sequence (DNA): TGTGCCAGCAGCCCAGGGCCCACTGAAGCTTTCTTT. Translating it yields CASSPGPTEAFF.

The chain recombines TRBV7-6 with TRBJ1-4; perhaps TRBD1 as D (6 bases). The CDR3 length is 17 residues. V was shortened by 3 bases and J by 1 base, with 15 bases between the two germline ends. From germline, CDR1 is SGHVS and CDR2 FNYEAQ. Here the CDR3 reads CASSLWTEGGTNEKLFF. CDR3 bases: TGTGCCAGCAGCTTGTGGACAGAGGGCGGAACTAATGAAAAACTGTTTTTT.

Comments on this clone: This CDR3 is also generated by other DNA sequences in the sample. The chain joins TRBV2 to TRBJ1-5, with D tentatively TRBD1 (5 bases). The CDR3 consists of 15 residues. V was cut by 4 bases and J by 0 bases, with 10 bases left in between. Germline CDR1 reads SNHLY; CDR2 reads FYNNEI. For the CDR3, the DNA is TGTGCCAGCAGTGGGGGCAGCTATAGCAATCAGCCCCAGCATTTT. Translating gives CASSGGSYSNQPQHF.

The chain employs TRBV5-6 and TRBJ1-5; D unclear. The CDR3 runs to 16 residues. Trimming removed 0 bases from V and 3 bases from J, with 13 bases in between. CDR1 is SGHDT and CDR2 is YYEEEE in the germline V gene. The CDR3 spells CASSLAQEGPNQPQHF. The CDR3, as DNA: TGTGCCAGCAGCTTGGCCCAGGAAGGCCCCAATCAGCCCCAGCATTTT.

The CDR3 DNA reads TGCGCCAGCAGAGAAGCGGGGGGGCTTGGTGAGCAGTTCTTC. Encoded protein: CASREAGGLGEQFF. The rearrangement links TRBV10-2 to TRBJ2-1; 10 nucleotides line up with TRBD2. Germline CDR1 WSHSY, CDR2 SAAADI. Trimming at V came to 6 bases and at J to 9 bases, leaving 8 bases not matched to a gene. This CDR3 comprises 14 residues.

The rearrangement uses TRBV5-6 and TRBJ2-5, with 12 positions matching TRBD2. The assigned J gene may be wrong: the sequence end matches TRBJ2-7 better. Germline lookup yields CDR1 SGHDT and CDR2 YYEEEE. This CDR3 spans 17 amino acids. DNA for the CDR3: TGTGCCAGCAGCTTGGGGGGTCTAACTAGCGGGGGGTACGAGCAGTACTTC. This codes for CASSLGGLTSGGYEQYF.

V and J are TRBV7-9 and TRBJ2-3; possible D gene TRBD1, 6 bases. The V and J ends lost 7 bases and 4 bases respectively, with 15 bases between them. The CDR3 has 14 amino acids. Germline CDR1 and CDR2: SEHNR and FQNEAQ (reference sequence). CDR3 amino acids: CASTDLGGPDTQYF. CDR3 in DNA: TGTGCCAGCACCGACCTTGGGGGCCCAGATACGCAGTATTTT.

The V and J genes are TRBV5-1 and TRBJ2-5; 8 bases are shared with TRBD2. V lost 4 bases and J lost 7; bases outside the gene matches: 9. There are 14 residues in the CDR3. Germline CDR1 and CDR2: SGHRS and YFSETQ. CDR3 region: CASSQPGGPGTQYF. Written as DNA, the CDR3 is TGCGCCAGCAGCCAACCGGGGGGGCCGGGGACCCAGTACTTC. Combining the CDR3 with reference TRBV5-1 and TRBJ2-5 gives the whole variable domain KAGVTQTPRYLIKTRGQQVTLSCSPISGHRSVSWYQQTPGQGLQFLFEYFSETQRNKGNFPGRFSGRQFSNSRSEMNVSTLELGDSALYLCASSQPGGPGTQYFGPGTRLLVL.